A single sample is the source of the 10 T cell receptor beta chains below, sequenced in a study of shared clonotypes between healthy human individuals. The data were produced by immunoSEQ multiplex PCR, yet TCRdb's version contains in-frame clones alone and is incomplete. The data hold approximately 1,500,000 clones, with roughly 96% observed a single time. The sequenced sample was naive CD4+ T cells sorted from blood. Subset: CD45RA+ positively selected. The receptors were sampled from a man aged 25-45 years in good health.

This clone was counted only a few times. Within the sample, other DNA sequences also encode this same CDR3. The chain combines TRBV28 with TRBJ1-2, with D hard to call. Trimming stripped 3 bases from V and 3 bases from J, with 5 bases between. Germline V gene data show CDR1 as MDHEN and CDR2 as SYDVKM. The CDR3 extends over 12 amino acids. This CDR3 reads CASSFVDYGYTF. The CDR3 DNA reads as TGTGCCAGCAGTTTTGTTGACTATGGCTACACCTTC.

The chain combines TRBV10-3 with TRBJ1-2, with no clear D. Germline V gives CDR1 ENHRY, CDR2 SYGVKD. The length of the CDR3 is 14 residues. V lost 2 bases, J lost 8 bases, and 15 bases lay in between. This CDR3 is CAISEAGLSGGYTF. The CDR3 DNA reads TGTGCCATCAGTGAGGCGGGCCTAAGCGGCGGCTACACCTTC.

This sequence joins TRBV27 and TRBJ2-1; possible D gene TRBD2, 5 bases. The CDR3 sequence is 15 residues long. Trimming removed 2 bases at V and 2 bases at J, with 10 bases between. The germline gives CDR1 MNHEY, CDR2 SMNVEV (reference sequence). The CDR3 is CASSLRGYAYNEQFF. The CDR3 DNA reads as TGTGCCAGCAGTTTACGCGGGTACGCCTACAATGAGCAGTTCTTC.

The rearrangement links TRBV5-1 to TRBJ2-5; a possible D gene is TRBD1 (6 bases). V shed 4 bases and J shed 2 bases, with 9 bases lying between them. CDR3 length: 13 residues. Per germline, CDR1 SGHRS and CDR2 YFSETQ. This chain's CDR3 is CASSAGQQETQYF. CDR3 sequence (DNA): TGCGCCAGCAGCGCAGGACAGCAAGAGACCCAGTACTTC.

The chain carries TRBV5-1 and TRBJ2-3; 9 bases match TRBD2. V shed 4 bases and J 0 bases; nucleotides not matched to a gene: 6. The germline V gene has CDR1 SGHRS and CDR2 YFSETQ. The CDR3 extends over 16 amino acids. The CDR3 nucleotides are TGCGCCAGCAGCGCAGGCGGGAGGGGGAGCACAGATACGCAGTATTTT. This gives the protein CASSAGGRGSTDTQYF.

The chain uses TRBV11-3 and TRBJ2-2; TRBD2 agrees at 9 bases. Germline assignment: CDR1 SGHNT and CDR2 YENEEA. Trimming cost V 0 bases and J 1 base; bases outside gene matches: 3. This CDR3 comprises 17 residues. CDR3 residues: CASSLDLAGLNTGELFF. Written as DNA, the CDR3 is TGTGCCAGCAGCTTAGATCTAGCGGGGTTGAACACCGGGGAGCTGTTTTTT.

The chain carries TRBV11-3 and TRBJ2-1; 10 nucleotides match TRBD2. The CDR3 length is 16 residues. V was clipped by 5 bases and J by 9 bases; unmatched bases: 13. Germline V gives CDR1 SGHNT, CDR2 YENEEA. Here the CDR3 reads CASSQRGLAGVSEQFF. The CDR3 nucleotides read TGTGCCAGCAGCCAGAGAGGTCTAGCGGGAGTTAGTGAGCAGTTCTTC.

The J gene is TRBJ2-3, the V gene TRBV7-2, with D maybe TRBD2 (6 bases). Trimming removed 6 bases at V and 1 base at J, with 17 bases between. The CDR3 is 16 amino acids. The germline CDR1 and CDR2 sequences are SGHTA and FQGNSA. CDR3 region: CASSHGSGSRTDTQYF. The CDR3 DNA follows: TGTGCCAGCAGTCATGGGTCCGGGAGCCGCACAGATACGCAGTATTTT.

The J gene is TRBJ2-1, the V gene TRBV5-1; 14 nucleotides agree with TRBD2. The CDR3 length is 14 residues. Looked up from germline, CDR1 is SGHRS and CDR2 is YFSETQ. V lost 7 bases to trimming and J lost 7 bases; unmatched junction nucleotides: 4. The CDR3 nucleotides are TGCGCCAGCCTCGGGACTAGCGGGAGTAATGAGCAGTTCTTC. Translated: CASLGTSGSNEQFF.

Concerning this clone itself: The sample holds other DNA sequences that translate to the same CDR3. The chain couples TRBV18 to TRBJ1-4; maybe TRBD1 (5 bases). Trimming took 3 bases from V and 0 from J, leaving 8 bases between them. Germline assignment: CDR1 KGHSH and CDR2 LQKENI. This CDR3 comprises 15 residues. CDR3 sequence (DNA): TGTGCCAGCTCACCCGGACAAGCAACTAATGAAAAACTGTTTTTT. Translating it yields CASSPGQATNEKLFF.